This T cell receptor (beta chain) was recorded in a study of shared clonotypes between healthy human individuals. Only in-frame clones appear in the TCRdb table, and some are missing; sequencing was by immunoSEQ multiplex PCR. The profile shows approximately 500,000 clones, 60% to 80% of them singletons. Germline CDR1 is MNHEY and CDR2 is SVGAGI. There are 13 residues in the CDR3. V was trimmed by 8 bases and J by 1 base, leaving 8 bases between them. The chain uses TRBV6-5 and TRBJ2-2; D gene unclear. Sequenced material: PBMCs. The origin of this receptor is a woman aged 40 to 50 in good health. Some clones in this sample may be carry-over from other donors' samples. The CDR3 nucleotides read TGTGCCAGCCGGCCGCGGAACACCGGGGAGCTGTTTTTT. As protein: CASRPRNTGELFF.